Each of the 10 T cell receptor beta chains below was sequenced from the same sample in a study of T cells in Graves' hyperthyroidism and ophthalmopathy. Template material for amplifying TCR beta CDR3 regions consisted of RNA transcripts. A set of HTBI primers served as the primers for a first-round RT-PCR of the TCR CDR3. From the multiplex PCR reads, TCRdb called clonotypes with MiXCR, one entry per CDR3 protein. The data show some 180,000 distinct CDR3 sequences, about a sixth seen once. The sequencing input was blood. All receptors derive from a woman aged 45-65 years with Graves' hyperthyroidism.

DNA for the CDR3: TGTGCCAGCAGGCCCCCCTTAAATAATGAGCAGTTCTTC. This gives the protein CASRPPLNNEQFF. The chain combines TRBV25-1 with TRBJ2-1; the D is unclear. V lost 6 bases and J lost 7, with 13 bases in between. The germline gives CDR1 MGHDK, CDR2 SYGVNS. The CDR3 extends over 13 amino acids.

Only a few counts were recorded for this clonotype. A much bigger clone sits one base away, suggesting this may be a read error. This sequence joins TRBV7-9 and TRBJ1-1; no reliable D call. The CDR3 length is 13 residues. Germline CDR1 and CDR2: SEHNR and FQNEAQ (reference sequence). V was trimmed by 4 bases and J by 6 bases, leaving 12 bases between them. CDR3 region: CASSSRGNAEAFF. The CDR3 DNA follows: TGTGCCAGCAGCTCGCGAGGTAACGCTGAAGCTTTCTTT.

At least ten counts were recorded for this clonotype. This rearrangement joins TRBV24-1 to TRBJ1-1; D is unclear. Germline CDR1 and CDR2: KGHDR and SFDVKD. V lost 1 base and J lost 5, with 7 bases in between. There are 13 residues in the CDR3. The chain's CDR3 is CATSDLLETEAFF. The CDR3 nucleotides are TGTGCCACCAGTGATTTATTGGAAACTGAAGCTTTCTTT.

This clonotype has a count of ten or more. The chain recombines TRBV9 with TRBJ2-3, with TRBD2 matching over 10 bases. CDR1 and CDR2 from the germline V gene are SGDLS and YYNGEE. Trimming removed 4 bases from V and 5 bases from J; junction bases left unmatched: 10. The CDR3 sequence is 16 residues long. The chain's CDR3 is CASSFVGAGGGDTQYF. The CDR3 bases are TGTGCCAGCAGCTTTGTTGGAGCGGGGGGGGGAGATACGCAGTATTTT.

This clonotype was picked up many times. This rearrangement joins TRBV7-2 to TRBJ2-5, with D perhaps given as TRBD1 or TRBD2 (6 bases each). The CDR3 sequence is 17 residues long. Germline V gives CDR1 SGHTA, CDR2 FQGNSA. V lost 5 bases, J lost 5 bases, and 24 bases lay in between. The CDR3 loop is CASSPWGDTVTGETQYF. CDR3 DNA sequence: TGTGCCAGCAGCCCCTGGGGGGACACCGTAACTGGGGAGACCCAGTACTTC.

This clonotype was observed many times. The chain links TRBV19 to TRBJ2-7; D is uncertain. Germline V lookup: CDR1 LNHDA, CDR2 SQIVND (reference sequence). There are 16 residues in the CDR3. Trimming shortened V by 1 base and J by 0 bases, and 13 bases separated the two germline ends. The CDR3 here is CASSIAAGATSYEQYF. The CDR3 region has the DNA TGTGCCAGTAGTATAGCGGCCGGAGCTACCTCCTACGAGCAGTACTTC. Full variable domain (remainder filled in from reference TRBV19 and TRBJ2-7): DGGITQSPKYLFRKEGQNVTLSCEQNLNHDAMYWYRQDPGQGLRLIYYSQIVNDFQKGDIAEGYSVSREKKESFPLTVTSAQKNPTAFYLCASSIAAGATSYEQYFGPGTRLTVT.

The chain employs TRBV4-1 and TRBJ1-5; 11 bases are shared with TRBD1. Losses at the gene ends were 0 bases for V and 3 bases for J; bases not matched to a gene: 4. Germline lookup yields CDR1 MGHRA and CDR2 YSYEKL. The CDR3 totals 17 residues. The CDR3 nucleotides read TGCGCCAGCAGCCAAGATAGGACAGGGGGCGACAATCAGCCCCAGCATTTT. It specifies CASSQDRTGGDNQPQHF.

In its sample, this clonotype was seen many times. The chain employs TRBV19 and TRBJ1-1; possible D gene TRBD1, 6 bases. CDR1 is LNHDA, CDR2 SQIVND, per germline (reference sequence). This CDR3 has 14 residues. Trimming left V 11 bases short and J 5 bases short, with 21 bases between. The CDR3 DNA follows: TGTGCCGCATCCCCACTACAGGGAGGGACTGAAGCTTTCTTT. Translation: CAASPLQGGTEAFF.

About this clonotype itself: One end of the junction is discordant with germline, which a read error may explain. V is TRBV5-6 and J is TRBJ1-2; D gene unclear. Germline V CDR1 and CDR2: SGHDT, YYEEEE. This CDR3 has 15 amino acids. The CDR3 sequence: CAGSLIGSPAYGYTF. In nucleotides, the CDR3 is TGTGCCGGCAGTTTGATTGGGTCTCCGGCGTATGGCTACACCTTC.

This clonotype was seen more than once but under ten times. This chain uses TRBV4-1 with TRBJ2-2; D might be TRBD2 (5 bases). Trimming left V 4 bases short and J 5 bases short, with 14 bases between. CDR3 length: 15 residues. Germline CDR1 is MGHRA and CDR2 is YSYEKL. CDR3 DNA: TGCGCCAGCAGCCCCCACGGGATCCAAACCGGGGAGCTGTTTTTT. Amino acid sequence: CASSPHGIQTGELFF.